The clone carrying this T cell receptor (beta chain) was recorded once. What it binds is not known. The record originates from a study of shared clonotypes between healthy human individuals. Notes on the study in general: Across a handful of donors, naive CD4 shared around 5%, naive CD8 around 3.5%, memory CD4 more than 2%, memory CD8 about 0.38%. The study's rarefaction showed incomplete sorted-subset sequencing despite large depth.

There are 18 residues in the CDR3. V was pared by 2 bases and J by 2 bases, with 12 bases of the junction left unmatched. CDR1 is SGHTA and CDR2 is FQGNSA in the germline V gene. An approximately 220 ng quantity of DNA, 30,000 to 35,000 T cell genomes, went into the sorted-subset replicate PCRs. This table comes from immunoSEQ multiplex PCR, and its TCRdb copy is limited to in-frame clones, with some not included. Of roughly 2.6 million clones in the sample, around 94% are singletons; the top ten hold 0.11% to 0.15%. The authors divided CD4+ cells into CD45RA+ naive and CD45RA-negative memory subsets.

This TCR derives from a young man in good health. The rearrangement uses TRBV7-2 and TRBJ2-7, with 10 bases aligning to TRBD2. The specimen was naive CD4+ T cells sorted from blood. Subset given: CD45RA+ positively selected. CDR3: CASSLKASGSVLPYEQYF. CDR3 nucleotides: TGTGCCAGCAGCTTAAAGGCTAGCGGGAGTGTCCTCCCCTACGAGCAGTACTTC.